This TCR beta chain is from a study of blood T cell repertoires in COVID-19. On the study more broadly: COVID-19 samples, acute and convalescent, were from the United States, Italy and Spain.

This table comes from immunoSEQ multiplex PCR, and its TCRdb copy is limited to in-frame clones, with some not included. Among more than 300,000 clones listed, 80% to 90% were seen once. This TCR was sampled from a middle-aged man in a cohort exposed to, infected with or recovered from COVID-19 (not recorded which). What was sequenced was PBMCs or T cells enriched from blood (not recorded which).

The CDR3 sequence: CATSRDPRGNTEAFF. CDR3 DNA: TGTGCCACCAGCAGAGATCCCAGGGGGAACACTGAAGCTTTCTTT. The chain uses TRBV15 and TRBJ1-1; D perhaps matches TRBD1 (6 bases). The CDR3 is made up of 15 amino acids. The germline V and J ends were trimmed by 0 bases and 1 base, with 9 bases remaining between them. Germline lookup yields CDR1 LNHNV and CDR2 YYDKDF (reference sequence).